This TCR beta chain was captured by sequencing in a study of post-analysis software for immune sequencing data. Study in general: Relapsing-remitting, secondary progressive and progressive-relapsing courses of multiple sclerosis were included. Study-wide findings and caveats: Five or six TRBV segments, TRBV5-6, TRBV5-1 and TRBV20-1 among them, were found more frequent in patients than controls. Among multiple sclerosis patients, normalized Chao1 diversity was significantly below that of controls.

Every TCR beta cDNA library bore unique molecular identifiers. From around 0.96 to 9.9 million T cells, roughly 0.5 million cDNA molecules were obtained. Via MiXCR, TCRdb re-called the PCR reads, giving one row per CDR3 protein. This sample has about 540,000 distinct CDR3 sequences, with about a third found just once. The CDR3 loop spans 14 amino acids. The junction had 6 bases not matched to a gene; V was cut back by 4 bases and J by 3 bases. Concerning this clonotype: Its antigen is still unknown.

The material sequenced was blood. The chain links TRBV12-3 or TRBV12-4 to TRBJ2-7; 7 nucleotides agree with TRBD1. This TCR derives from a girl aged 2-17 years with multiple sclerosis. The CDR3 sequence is CASSYSGTDYEQYF. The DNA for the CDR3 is TGTGCCAGCAGTTATTCCGGGACAGACTACGAGCAGTACTTC.